What follows are 23 T cell receptor beta chains derived from one specimen sequenced in a study of blood T cell repertoires in COVID-19. TCRdb's copy holds only in-frame clones and misses some; the assay was immunoSEQ multiplex PCR. Counted here are around 160,000 clones, more than 80% occurring once; the ten biggest clones make up over 10%. The source material was peripheral blood. These receptors were collected from a man younger than 35 with COVID-19, enrolled during active disease.

CDR3 sequence (DNA): TGTGCCAGCAGCGCCAGCGGGACAACTACAGATACGCAGTATTTT. It yields the protein CASSASGTTTDTQYF. The chain links TRBV9 to TRBJ2-3; D is perhaps TRBD2 (7 bases). The CDR3 is 15 amino acids. CDR1 SGDLS and CDR2 YYNGEE come from the germline V gene. The V end lost 3 bases, the J end lost 3 bases, and 14 bases lay between the germline ends.

A single count supports this clone. The chain joins TRBV19 to TRBJ2-7; 10 positions agree with TRBD1. The CDR3 extends over 15 amino acids. With V trimmed by 8 bases and J by 3 bases, 10 bases remained unmatched. Germline V gives CDR1 LNHDA, CDR2 SQIVND (reference sequence). In nucleotides, the CDR3 is TGTGCCAGTTCCATCAAAAGGACAGGGGGCTACGAGCAGTACTTC. Its protein is CASSIKRTGGYEQYF.

This chain joins TRBV11-2 and TRBJ1-2; TRBD1 might be the D (5 bases). This CDR3 contains 13 residues. Germline V lookup: CDR1 SGHAT, CDR2 FQNNGV. V lost 5 bases to trimming and J lost 3 bases, with 10 bases between them. For the CDR3, the DNA is TGTGCCAGCAGCCCGACAGCCTACTATGGCTACACCTTC. Encoded protein: CASSPTAYYGYTF.

The rearrangement uses TRBV5-1 and TRBJ2-7; 10 nucleotides line up with TRBD1. V shed 3 bases and J 4 bases; nucleotides not matched to a gene: 4. Germline-derived CDR1 and CDR2 are SGHRS and YFSETQ. The CDR3 runs to 14 residues. CDR3 region: CASSSDRGGYEQYF. The CDR3 DNA reads as TGCGCCAGCAGCTCGGACAGGGGGGGTTACGAGCAGTACTTC.

V and J are TRBV7-9 and TRBJ2-7; 8 bases agree with TRBD1. CDR1 and CDR2 (germline): SEHNR, FQNEAQ (reference sequence). V was pared by 5 bases and J by 4 bases, with 10 bases of the junction left unmatched. The CDR3 contains 15 residues. In DNA, the CDR3 is TGTGCCAGCAGCAAGCCGGGACAGGAACATTACGAGCAGTACTTC. It encodes CASSKPGQEHYEQYF.

The chain links TRBV6-1 to TRBJ1-2; 8 bases map to TRBD1. Looked up from germline, CDR1 is MNHNS and CDR2 is SASEGT. This CDR3 spans 15 amino acids. The ends lost 2 bases at V and 7 bases at J; junction bases unmatched: 9. This chain's CDR3 is CASSERGQAISGYTF. CDR3 DNA sequence: TGTGCCAGCAGTGAAAGGGGACAGGCCATAAGTGGCTACACCTTC.

This clone has a single count. The genes are TRBV3-1 (or the pseudogene TRBV3-2) and TRBJ1-5, with TRBD1 matching over 7 bases. Germline CDR1 is LGHDT and CDR2 is YNNKEL (reference sequence). Losses at the gene ends were 1 base for V and 9 bases for J; bases not matched to a gene: 6. This CDR3 comprises 14 residues. CDR3 amino acids: CASSQAGRGTPQHF. The CDR3 coding sequence is TGTGCCAGCAGCCAAGCCGGCAGGGGGACGCCCCAGCATTTT.

The V and J genes are TRBV6-2 or TRBV6-3 and TRBJ2-7; TRBD2 matches 10 bases. V shed 6 bases, J shed 0 bases, and the junction held 8 bases outside the gene matches. Per germline, CDR1 MNHEY and CDR2 SVGEGT. CDR3 size: 16 residues. Here the CDR3 reads CASSPTSGNPSYEQYF. The CDR3 DNA follows: TGTGCCAGCAGCCCTACTAGCGGGAACCCCTCCTACGAGCAGTACTTC.

The chain links TRBV13 to TRBJ2-2; 9 bases match TRBD2. CDR3 length: 16 residues. CDR1 and CDR2 (germline): PRHDT, FYEKMQ (reference sequence). Trimming removed 7 bases from V and 7 bases from J; junction bases left unmatched: 13. In DNA, the CDR3 is TGTGCCAGCACCGTTAGCGGGAGCAGGTATGGCGGGGAGCTGTTTTTT. Translated: CASTVSGSRYGGELFF. Full variable domain (outside the CDR3, taken from reference TRBV13 and TRBJ2-2): AAGVIQSPRHLIKEKRETATLKCYPIPRHDTVYWYQQGPGQDPQFLISFYEKMQSDKGSIPDRFSAQQFSDYHSELNMSSLELGDSALYFCASTVSGSRYGGELFFGEGSRLTVL.

The V gene is TRBV7-4, the J gene TRBJ2-7, with D possibly being TRBD1 (6 bases). This CDR3 has 16 residues. Trimming shortened V by 0 bases and J by 3 bases, and 15 bases separated the two germline ends. Germline CDR1 is SGHVT and CDR2 is SQSDAQ. The CDR3 DNA reads as TGTGCCAGCAGCTTAGCGCTCAGGGGATCGAACTACGAGCAGTACTTC. It specifies CASSLALRGSNYEQYF.

This CDR3 reads CASSLGASALYEQYF. The DNA of the CDR3 is TGTGCCAGCAGCTTAGGGGCTAGCGCTCTCTACGAGCAGTACTTC. The chain has TRBV7-2 and TRBJ2-7; maybe TRBD2 (6 bases). Per the germline V gene, CDR1 is SGHTA and CDR2 is FQGNSA. This CDR3 spans 15 amino acids. The V end was cut by 1 base, the J end by 3 bases, with 13 bases between.

The chain combines TRBV7-2 with TRBJ1-1; D perhaps matches TRBD1 (5 bases). Germline CDR1 SGHTA, CDR2 FQGNSA. The CDR3 spans 14 residues. The germline V and J ends were trimmed by 1 base and 4 bases, with 10 bases remaining between them. CDR3 residues: CASSLGRGATEAFF. The CDR3 coding sequence is TGTGCCAGCAGCTTAGGGAGGGGTGCCACTGAAGCTTTCTTT. The full variable domain, rest sourced from reference TRBV7-2 and TRBJ1-1, is GAGVSQSPSNKVTEKGKDVELRCDPISGHTALYWYRQSLGQGLEFLIYFQGNSAPDKSGLPSDRFSAERTGGSVSTLTIQRTQQEDSAVYLCASSLGRGATEAFFGQGTRLTVV.

V and J are TRBV10-2 and TRBJ1-5; D gene ambiguous. Trimming stripped 11 bases from V and 4 bases from J, with 18 bases between. Per the germline V gene, CDR1 is WSHSY and CDR2 is SAAADI. CDR3 length: 14 residues. CDR3 region: CARPKGLTNQPQHF. CDR3 nucleotides: TGCGCCCGACCGAAAGGACTGACGAATCAGCCCCAGCATTTT.

The V gene is TRBV7-8, the J gene TRBJ2-5, with D perhaps TRBD1 (7 bases). Trimming stripped 5 bases from V and 3 bases from J, with 16 bases between. Germline V gene sequence: CDR1 SGHVS, CDR2 FQNEAQ. CDR3 size: 15 residues. The CDR3 sequence is CASSPRGAAKETQYF. The CDR3 DNA is TGTGCCAGCAGCCCCAGGGGGGCAGCGAAAGAGACCCAGTACTTC.

This chain uses TRBV19 with TRBJ1-1; D may be TRBD1 (5 bases). Germline CDR1 LNHDA, CDR2 SQIVND (reference sequence). The CDR3 has 11 residues. The V gene lost 7 bases and the J gene lost 8 bases, with 11 bases spanning the gap. This CDR3 reads CASTFRVEAFF. The DNA for the CDR3 is TGTGCCAGTACGTTCAGGGTCGAAGCTTTCTTT.

The genes are TRBV24-1 and TRBJ1-1, with D maybe TRBD1 (6 bases). The V gene lost 4 bases and the J gene lost 0 bases, with 11 bases spanning the gap. This CDR3 has 15 residues. Germline V gene sequence: CDR1 KGHDR, CDR2 SFDVKD. The CDR3 region is CATSESGTLNTEAFF. CDR3 nucleotides: TGTGCCACCAGTGAGAGCGGGACACTGAACACTGAAGCTTTCTTT.

This chain joins TRBV19 and TRBJ2-3; 7 nucleotides align to TRBD1. The CDR3 is 14 residues long. CDR1 is LNHDA and CDR2 is SQIVND in the germline V gene (reference sequence). The V and J ends lost 7 bases and 2 bases, in that order; junction bases with no gene match: 6. The CDR3 DNA reads TGTGCCAGTAATCGGGACAGCAACACAGATACGCAGTATTTT. As protein: CASNRDSNTDTQYF.

The chain couples TRBV27 to TRBJ2-1; TRBD2 agrees at 7 bases. V gave up 2 bases and J gave up 6 bases; unmatched junction bases: 7. CDR3 length equals 15 residues. CDR1 is MNHEY, CDR2 SMNVEV, per germline (reference sequence). For the CDR3, the DNA is TGTGCCAGCAGTTTAAAGCCAGCGGGGTTCAATGAGCAGTTCTTC. Translation: CASSLKPAGFNEQFF.

The J gene is TRBJ1-1, the V gene TRBV27, with 8 bases fitting TRBD1. V trimming: 5 bases; J trimming: 0 bases; junction bases outside the gene matches: 5. The CDR3 length is 15 residues. Germline CDR1 reads MNHEY; CDR2 reads SMNVEV (reference sequence). CDR3 bases: TGTGCCAGCAGTGTTGACAGGGGAGTGAACACTGAAGCTTTCTTT. Translated: CASSVDRGVNTEAFF.

The rearrangement joins TRBV11-2 to TRBJ1-3, with unresolved D. The CDR3 contains 15 residues. From germline, CDR1 is SGHAT and CDR2 FQNNGV. V was clipped by 2 bases and J by 0 bases, with 8 bases between them. The CDR3 region is CASSLSTYSGNTIYF. Written as DNA, the CDR3 is TGTGCCAGCAGCTTATCGACTTACTCTGGAAACACCATATATTTT.

This clone was counted once. Compared with germline, one end of the junction differs, possibly owing to a read error. The rearrangement joins TRBV5-1 to TRBJ1-6; TRBD1 matches at 7 bases. There are 15 residues in the CDR3. Germline V gives CDR1 SGHRS, CDR2 YFSETQ. CDR3 amino acids: CASSLVGTEISALHF. CDR3 bases: TGCGCCAGCAGCTTGGTCGGGACAGAAATTTCAGCCCTCCACTTT.

The chain recombines TRBV9 with TRBJ2-3, with D hard to call. Germline V lookup: CDR1 SGDLS, CDR2 YYNGEE. The CDR3 has 15 residues. Between the trimmed V and J ends, which lost 1 base and 1 base, there was a span of 10 bases. CDR3 sequence: CASSVWAGGTDTQYF. The CDR3 bases are TGTGCCAGCAGCGTATGGGCAGGCGGCACAGATACGCAGTATTTT.

The chain is built from TRBV5-1 and TRBJ2-1, with a tentative D call TRBD2 (6 bases). Germline V gives CDR1 SGHRS, CDR2 YFSETQ. V gave up 0 bases and J gave up 8 bases, with 9 bases separating them. The CDR3 is made up of 13 amino acids. CDR3 DNA: TGCGCCAGCAGCTTGGACGGGGAGGATGAGCAGTTCTTC. This codes for CASSLDGEDEQFF.